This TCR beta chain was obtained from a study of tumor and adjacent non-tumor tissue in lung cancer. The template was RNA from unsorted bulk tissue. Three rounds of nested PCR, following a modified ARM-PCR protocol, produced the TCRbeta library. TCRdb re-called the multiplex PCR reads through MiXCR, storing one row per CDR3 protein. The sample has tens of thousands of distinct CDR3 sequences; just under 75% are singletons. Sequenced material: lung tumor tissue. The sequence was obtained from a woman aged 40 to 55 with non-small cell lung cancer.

The CDR3 is CASSHGTAVQYF. DNA for the CDR3: TGTGCCAGCAGCCACGGGACCGCCGTGCAGTACTTC. The genes are TRBV11-2 and TRBJ2-7; D possibly matches TRBD1 or TRBD2 (5 bases each). V was pared by 5 bases and J by 9 bases, with 14 bases between. The CDR3 length is 12 residues. CDR1 and CDR2 (germline): SGHAT, FQNNGV.